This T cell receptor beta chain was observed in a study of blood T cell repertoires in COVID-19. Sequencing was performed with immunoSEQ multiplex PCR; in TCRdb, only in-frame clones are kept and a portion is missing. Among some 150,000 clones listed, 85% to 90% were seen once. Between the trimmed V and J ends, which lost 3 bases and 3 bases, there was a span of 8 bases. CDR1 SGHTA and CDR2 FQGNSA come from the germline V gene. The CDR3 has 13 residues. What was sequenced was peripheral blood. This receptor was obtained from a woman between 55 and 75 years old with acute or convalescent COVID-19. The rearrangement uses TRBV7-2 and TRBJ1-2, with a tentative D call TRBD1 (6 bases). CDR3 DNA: TGTGCCAGCAGCTTCAGGACAGACTATGGCTACACCTTC. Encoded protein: CASSFRTDYGYTF. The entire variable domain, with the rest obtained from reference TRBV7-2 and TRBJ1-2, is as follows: GAGVSQSPSNKVTEKGKDVELRCDPISGHTALYWYRQSLGQGLEFLIYFQGNSAPDKSGLPSDRFSAERTGGSVSTLTIQRTQQEDSAVYLCASSFRTDYGYTFGSGTRLTVV.